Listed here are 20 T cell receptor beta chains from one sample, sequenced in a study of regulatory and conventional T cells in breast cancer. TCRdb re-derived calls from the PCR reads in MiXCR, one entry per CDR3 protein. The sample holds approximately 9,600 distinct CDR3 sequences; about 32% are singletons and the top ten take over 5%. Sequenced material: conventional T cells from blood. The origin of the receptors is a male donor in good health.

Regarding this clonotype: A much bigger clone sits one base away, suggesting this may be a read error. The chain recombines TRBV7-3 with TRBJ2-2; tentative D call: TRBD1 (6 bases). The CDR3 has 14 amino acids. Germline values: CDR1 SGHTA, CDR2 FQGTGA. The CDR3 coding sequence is TGTGCCGGCAGACAGGAGGTCGGCACCGGGGAGCTGTTTTTT. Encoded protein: CAGRQEVGTGELFF.

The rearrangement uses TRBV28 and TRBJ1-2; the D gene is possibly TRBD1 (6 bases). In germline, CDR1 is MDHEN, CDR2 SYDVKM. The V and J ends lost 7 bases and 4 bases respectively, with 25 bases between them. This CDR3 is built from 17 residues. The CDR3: CASNWAQVGAELYGYTF. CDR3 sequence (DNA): TGTGCCAGCAATTGGGCTCAGGTGGGGGCAGAACTCTATGGCTACACCTTC.

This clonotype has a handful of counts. This CDR3 reads CASSLAARQKNTEAFF. In nucleotides, the CDR3 is TGCGCCAGCAGCTTGGCCGCACGACAGAAGAACACTGAAGCTTTCTTT. This rearrangement joins TRBV5-1 to TRBJ1-1; perhaps TRBD1 as D (5 bases). The CDR3 has 16 amino acids. The germline V gene has CDR1 SGHRS and CDR2 YFSETQ. Trimming cost V 0 bases and J 1 base, with 13 bases left between them.

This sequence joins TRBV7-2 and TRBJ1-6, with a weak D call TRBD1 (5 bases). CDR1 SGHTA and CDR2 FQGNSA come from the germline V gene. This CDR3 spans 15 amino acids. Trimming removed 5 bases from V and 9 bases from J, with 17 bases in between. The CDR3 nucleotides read TGTGCCAGCAGCCGAGGGACCGCCCCGGCTTCACCCCTCCACTTT. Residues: CASSRGTAPASPLHF.

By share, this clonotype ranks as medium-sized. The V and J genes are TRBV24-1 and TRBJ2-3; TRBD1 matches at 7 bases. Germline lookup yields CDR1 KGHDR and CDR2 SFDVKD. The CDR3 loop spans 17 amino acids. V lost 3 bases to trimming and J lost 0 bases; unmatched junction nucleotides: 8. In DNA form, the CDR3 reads TGTGCCACCAGTGATCTACAGGGGAAGTCTAGCACAGATACGCAGTATTTT. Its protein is CATSDLQGKSSTDTQYF.

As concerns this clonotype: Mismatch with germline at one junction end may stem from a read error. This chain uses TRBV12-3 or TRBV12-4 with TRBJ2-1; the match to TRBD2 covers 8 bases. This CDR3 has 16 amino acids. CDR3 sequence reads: CASSLRLAGRYNEQLF. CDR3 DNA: TGTGCCAGCAGTTTAAGGCTAGCGGGTCGTTACAATGAGCAGCTCTTC.

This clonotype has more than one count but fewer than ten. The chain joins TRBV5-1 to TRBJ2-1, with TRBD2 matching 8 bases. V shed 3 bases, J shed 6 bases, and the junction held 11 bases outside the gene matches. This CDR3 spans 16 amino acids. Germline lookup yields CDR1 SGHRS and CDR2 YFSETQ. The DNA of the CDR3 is TGCGCCAGCAGCTATGTGTGGCGGGGGGCTGGCAATGAGCAGTTCTTC. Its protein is CASSYVWRGAGNEQFF.

CDR3 DNA: TGTGCCAGCAGCTTAGGCGGGGGCTTACCCCAGCATTTT. Its translation: CASSLGGGLPQHF. The chain joins TRBV7-2 to TRBJ1-5; D is perhaps TRBD1 (6 bases). The CDR3 is made up of 13 amino acids. V was shortened by 1 base and J by 10 bases, with 11 bases between the two germline ends. Germline loops: CDR1 SGHTA, CDR2 FQGNSA.

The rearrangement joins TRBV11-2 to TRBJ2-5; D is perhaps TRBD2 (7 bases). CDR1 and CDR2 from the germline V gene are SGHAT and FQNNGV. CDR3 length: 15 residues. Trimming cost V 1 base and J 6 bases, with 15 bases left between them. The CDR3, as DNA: TGTGCCAGCAGCTTAGGGGGGGGCAGGTCGAAGACCCAGTACTTC. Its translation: CASSLGGGRSKTQYF. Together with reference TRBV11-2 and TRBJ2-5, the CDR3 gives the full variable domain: EAGVAQSPRYKIIEKRQSVAFWCNPISGHATLYWYQQILGQGPKLLIQFQNNGVVDDSQLPKDRFSAERLKGVDSTLKIQPAKLEDSAVYLCASSLGGGRSKTQYFGPGTRLLVL.

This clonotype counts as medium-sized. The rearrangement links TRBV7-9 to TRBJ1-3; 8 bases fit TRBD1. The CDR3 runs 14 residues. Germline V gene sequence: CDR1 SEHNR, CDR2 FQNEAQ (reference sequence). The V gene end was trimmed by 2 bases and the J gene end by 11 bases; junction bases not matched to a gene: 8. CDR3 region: CASSLPGQGQSIYF. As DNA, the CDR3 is TGTGCCAGCAGCTTACCTGGACAGGGCCAGTCCATATATTTT.

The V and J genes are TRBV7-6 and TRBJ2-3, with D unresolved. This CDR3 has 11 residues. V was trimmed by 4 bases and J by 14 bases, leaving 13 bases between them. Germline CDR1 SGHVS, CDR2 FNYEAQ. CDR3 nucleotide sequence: TGTGCCAGCAGCTCCCATACGCAGTGGTATTTT. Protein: CASSSHTQWYF.

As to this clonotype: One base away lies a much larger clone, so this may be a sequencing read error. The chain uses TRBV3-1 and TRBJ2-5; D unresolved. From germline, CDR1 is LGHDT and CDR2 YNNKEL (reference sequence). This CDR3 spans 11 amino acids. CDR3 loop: CASAARENQYF. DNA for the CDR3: TGTGCCAGCGCGGCCCGAGAGAACCAGTACTTC.

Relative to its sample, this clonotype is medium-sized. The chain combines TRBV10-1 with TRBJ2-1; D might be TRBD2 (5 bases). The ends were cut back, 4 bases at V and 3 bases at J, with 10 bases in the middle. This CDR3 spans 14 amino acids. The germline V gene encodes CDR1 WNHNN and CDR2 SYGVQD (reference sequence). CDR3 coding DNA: TGCGCCAGCAGTGCCCGGAGGAACTACAATGAGCAGTTCTTC. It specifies CASSARRNYNEQFF.

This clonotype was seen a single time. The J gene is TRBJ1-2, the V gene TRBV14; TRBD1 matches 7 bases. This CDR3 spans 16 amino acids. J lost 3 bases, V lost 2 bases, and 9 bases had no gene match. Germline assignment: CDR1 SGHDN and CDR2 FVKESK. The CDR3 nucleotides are TGTGCCAGCAGCCAACTGGGGGCAGGGGGTGACTATGGCTACACCTTC. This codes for CASSQLGAGGDYGYTF. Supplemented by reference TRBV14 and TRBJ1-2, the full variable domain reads EAGVTQFPSHSVIEKGQTVTLRCDPISGHDNLYWYRRVMGKEIKFLLHFVKESKQDESGMPNNRFLAERTGGTYSTLKVQPAELEDSGVYFCASSQLGAGGDYGYTFGSGTRLTVV.

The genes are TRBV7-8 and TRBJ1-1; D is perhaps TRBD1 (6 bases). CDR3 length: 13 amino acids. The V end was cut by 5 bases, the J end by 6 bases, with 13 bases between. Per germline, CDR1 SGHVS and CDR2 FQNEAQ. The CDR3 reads CASSLRDKAEAFF. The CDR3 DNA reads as TGTGCCAGCAGCCTCAGGGACAAGGCTGAAGCTTTCTTT.

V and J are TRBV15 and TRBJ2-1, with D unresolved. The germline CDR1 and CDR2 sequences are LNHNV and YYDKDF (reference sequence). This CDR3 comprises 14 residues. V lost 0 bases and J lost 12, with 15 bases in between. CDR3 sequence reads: CATSRDKVGRVQFF. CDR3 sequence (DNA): TGTGCCACCAGCAGAGATAAGGTGGGTCGGGTGCAGTTCTTC. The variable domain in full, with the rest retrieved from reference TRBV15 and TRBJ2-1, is DAMVIQNPRYQVTQFGKPVTLSCSQTLNHNVMYWYQQKSSQAPKLLFHYYDKDFNNEADTPDNFQSRRPNTSFCFLDIRSPGLGDTAMYLCATSRDKVGRVQFFGPGTRLTVL.

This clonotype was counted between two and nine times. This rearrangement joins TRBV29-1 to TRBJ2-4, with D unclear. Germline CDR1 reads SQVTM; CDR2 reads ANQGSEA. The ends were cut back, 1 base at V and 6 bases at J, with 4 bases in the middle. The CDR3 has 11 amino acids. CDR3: CSVEALNIQYF. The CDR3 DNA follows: TGCAGCGTTGAAGCCCTAAACATTCAGTACTTC.

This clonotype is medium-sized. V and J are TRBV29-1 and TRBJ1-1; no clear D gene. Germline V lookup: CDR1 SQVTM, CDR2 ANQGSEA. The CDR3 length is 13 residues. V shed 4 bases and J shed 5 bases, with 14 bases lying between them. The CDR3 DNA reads TGCAGCGTTGGAGGACGGCTAGGGACTGAAGCTTTCTTT. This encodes CSVGGRLGTEAFF.

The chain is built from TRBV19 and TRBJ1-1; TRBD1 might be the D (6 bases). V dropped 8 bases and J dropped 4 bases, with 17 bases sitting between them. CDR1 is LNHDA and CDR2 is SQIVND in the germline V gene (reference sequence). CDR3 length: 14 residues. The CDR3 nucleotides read TGTGCCAGTGACGGGGGGCGCCCGGGCACTGAAGCTTTCTTT. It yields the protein CASDGGRPGTEAFF.

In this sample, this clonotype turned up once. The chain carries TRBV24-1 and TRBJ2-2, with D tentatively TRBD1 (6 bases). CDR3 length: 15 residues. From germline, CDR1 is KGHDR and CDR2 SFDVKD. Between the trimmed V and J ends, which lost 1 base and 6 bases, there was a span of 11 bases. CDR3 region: CATSDFTGFAGELFF. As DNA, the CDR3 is TGTGCCACCAGTGATTTCACAGGGTTCGCCGGGGAGCTGTTTTTT.